The next 14 T cell receptor beta chains were all read from a single sample in a study of shared T cell receptors in the human thymus. Assay: immunoSEQ multiplex PCR; the TCRdb copy retains only in-frame clones and omits some. The sample includes hundreds of thousands of clones, around 93% of them seen just once. Specimen: thymocytes. The receptor source for this set is a human donor.

This rearrangement joins TRBV6-5 to TRBJ1-5; no definite D call. Germline V lookup: CDR1 MNHEY, CDR2 SVGAGI. Trimming removed 6 bases from V and 1 base from J, with 7 bases in between. This CDR3 is built from 13 residues. The CDR3 reads CASRFRSNQPQHF. The CDR3 DNA reads TGTGCCAGCAGATTCAGAAGCAATCAGCCCCAGCATTTT.

The V call is TRBV4-2, the J call TRBJ1-1; 9 nucleotides agree with TRBD1. CDR1 and CDR2 from the germline V gene are LGHNA and YNFKEQ. The junction had 12 bases not matched to a gene; V was cut back by 0 bases and J by 4 bases. The CDR3 loop spans 18 amino acids. The CDR3 nucleotides read TGTGCCAGCAGCCAAGATGCTCCGGGACAGGGAAATTCCACTGAAGCTTTCTTT. Translated: CASSQDAPGQGNSTEAFF.

This sequence joins TRBV12-5 and TRBJ1-2; D is ambiguous. CDR3 length: 14 amino acids. V shed 1 base and J shed 8 bases, with 14 bases lying between them. Germline lookup yields CDR1 LGHNT and CDR2 FRNRAP. CDR3 region: CASGLALRGWGYTF. CDR3 bases: TGTGCTAGTGGTTTGGCCCTCCGGGGTTGGGGCTACACCTTC.

V is TRBV27 and J is TRBJ2-1, with D possibly being TRBD2 (6 bases). The length of the CDR3 is 15 residues. With 3 bases removed from V and 2 bases from J, the gap between germline ends came to 11 bases. In germline, CDR1 is MNHEY, CDR2 SMNVEV (reference sequence). For the CDR3, the DNA is TGTGCCAGCAGTTTCCCGGGACTGGCCTACAATGAGCAGTTCTTC. Translating gives CASSFPGLAYNEQFF.

This chain links TRBV7-8 with TRBJ1-4; 7 bases agree with TRBD1. The length of the CDR3 is 19 residues. The germline CDR1 and CDR2 sequences are SGHVS and FQNEAQ. After removal of 5 bases from V and 0 bases from J, the junction contained 15 bases not matched to a gene. The CDR3 spells CASSPLGGGQTPTNEKLFF. The CDR3 DNA reads as TGTGCCAGCAGCCCCCTTGGGGGGGGACAGACCCCAACTAATGAAAAACTGTTTTTT. The full variable domain, its missing parts supplied by reference TRBV7-8 and TRBJ1-4, is GAGVSQSPRYKVAKRGQDVALRCDPISGHVSLFWYQQALGQGPEFLTYFQNEAQLDKSGLPSDRFFAERPEGSVSTLKIQRTQQEDSAVYLCASSPLGGGQTPTNEKLFFGSGTQLSVL.

The chain uses TRBV4-1 and TRBJ1-5; 8 bases are shared with TRBD1. The CDR3 has 17 residues. CDR1 and CDR2 from the germline V gene are MGHRA and YSYEKL. The ends lost 2 bases at V and 6 bases at J; junction bases unmatched: 12. CDR3 in amino acids: CASSQPPDRVGGQPQHF. DNA of the CDR3: TGCGCCAGCAGCCAACCTCCGGACAGGGTAGGAGGTCAGCCCCAGCATTTT.

The rearrangement joins TRBV7-2 to TRBJ2-7, with 12 bases matching TRBD2. V was clipped by 5 bases and J by 0 bases; unmatched bases: 5. The germline gives CDR1 SGHTA, CDR2 FQGNSA. The CDR3 runs 16 residues. The CDR3 DNA sequence: TGTGCCAGCAGCGCGGGACTAGCGGGCCGCTCCTACGAGCAGTACTTC. Its translation: CASSAGLAGRSYEQYF.

Remarks on this clone: Other DNA sequences in this sample translate to the same CDR3. The rearrangement links TRBV20-1 to TRBJ2-3; the D is unclear. Germline lookup yields CDR1 DFQATT and CDR2 SNEGSKA (reference sequence). The CDR3 sequence is 10 residues long. Trimming cost V 5 bases and J 5 bases, with 5 bases left between them. Here the CDR3 reads CSAQGDTQYF. The CDR3 DNA sequence: TGCAGTGCTCAAGGAGATACGCAGTATTTT.

The gene calls are TRBV6-6 and TRBJ1-2; D gene ambiguous. Germline assignment: CDR1 MNHNY and CDR2 SVGAGI (reference sequence). V lost 5 bases and J 8 bases, leaving 9 bases between the germline ends. The CDR3 totals 11 residues. The CDR3 loop reads CASSTPGGYTF. DNA of the CDR3: TGTGCCAGCAGTACCCCGGGGGGCTACACCTTC.

V and J are TRBV7-9 and TRBJ2-1; 13 nucleotides match TRBD2. The junction had 4 bases not matched to a gene; V was cut back by 2 bases and J by 6 bases. From germline, CDR1 is SEHNR and CDR2 FQNEAQ (reference sequence). The CDR3 sequence is 16 residues long. CDR3 nucleotide sequence: TGTGCCAGCAGCTTAAGGACTAGCGGGAGTCCCAATGAGCAGTTCTTC. Translating it yields CASSLRTSGSPNEQFF.

This chain joins TRBV27 and TRBJ1-2, with D possibly TRBD1 on 6 matching bases. Germline V gives CDR1 MNHEY, CDR2 SMNVEV (reference sequence). V lost 6 bases to trimming and J lost 5 bases, with 16 bases between them. The CDR3 contains 14 residues. The DNA of the CDR3 is TGTGCCAGCAGCCCCCCAGGGGAAGAGTATGGCTACACCTTC. It codes for CASSPPGEEYGYTF.

The chain is built from TRBV15 and TRBJ2-6; no clear D. The CDR3 runs to 17 residues. V was pared by 0 bases and J by 0 bases, with 9 bases between. The germline CDR1 and CDR2 sequences are LNHNV and YYDKDF (reference sequence). The DNA for the CDR3 is TGTGCCACCAGCAGAGATTTTTCCTTCTCTGGGGCCAACGTCCTGACTTTC. This encodes CATSRDFSFSGANVLTF.

The chain employs TRBV7-9 and TRBJ2-2; unclear D gene. Germline values: CDR1 SEHNR, CDR2 FQNEAQ (reference sequence). The V gene lost 2 bases and the J gene lost 3 bases, with 19 bases spanning the gap. This CDR3 region has 18 residues. The CDR3 region is CASSLRKDGDGYTGELFF. Written as DNA, the CDR3 is TGTGCCAGCAGCTTAAGGAAGGATGGCGACGGGTACACCGGGGAGCTGTTTTTT. The full variable domain, rest sourced from reference TRBV7-9 and TRBJ2-2, is DTGVSQNPRHKITKRGQNVTFRCDPISEHNRLYWYRQTLGQGPEFLTYFQNEAQLEKSRLLSDRFSAERPKGSFSTLEIQRTEQGDSAMYLCASSLRKDGDGYTGELFFGEGSRLTVL.

The chain has TRBV28 and TRBJ1-1, with D unclear. Germline assignment: CDR1 MDHEN and CDR2 SYDVKM. The V and J ends lost 3 bases and 1 base respectively, with 6 bases between them. This CDR3 is built from 13 residues. CDR3 protein: CASSFYGNTEAFF. The CDR3 nucleotides read TGTGCCAGCAGTTTTTATGGGAACACTGAAGCTTTCTTT.